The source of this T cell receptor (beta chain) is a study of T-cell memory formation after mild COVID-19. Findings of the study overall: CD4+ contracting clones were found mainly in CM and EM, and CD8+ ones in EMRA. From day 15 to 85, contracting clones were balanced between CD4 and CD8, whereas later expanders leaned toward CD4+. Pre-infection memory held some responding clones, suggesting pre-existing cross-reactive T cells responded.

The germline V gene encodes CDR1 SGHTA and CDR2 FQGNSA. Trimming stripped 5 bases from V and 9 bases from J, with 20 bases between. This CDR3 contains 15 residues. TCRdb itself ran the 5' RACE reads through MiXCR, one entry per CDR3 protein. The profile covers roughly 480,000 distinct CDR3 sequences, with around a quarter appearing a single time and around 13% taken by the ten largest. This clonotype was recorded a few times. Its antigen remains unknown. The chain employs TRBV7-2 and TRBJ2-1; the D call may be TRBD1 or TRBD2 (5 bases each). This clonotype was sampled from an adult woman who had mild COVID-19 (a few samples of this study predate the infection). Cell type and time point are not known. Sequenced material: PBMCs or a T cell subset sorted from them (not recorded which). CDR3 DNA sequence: TGTGCCAGCAGCGGGACCATCCGGCTCGGCGGTGAGCAGTTCTTC. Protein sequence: CASSGTIRLGGEQFF.